This TCR beta chain was observed in a study of CD8 T cells in Susac syndrome. Study details: Patients with Susac syndrome, at blood draw, were therapy-naive, on corticosteroids, or on intravenous immunoglobulin alone.

Germline values: CDR1 SGHVS, CDR2 FQNEAQ. V dropped 1 base and J dropped 0 bases, with 13 bases sitting between them. This CDR3 spans 16 amino acids. Reverse transcription of roughly 0.5 to 1 ug RNA was carried out with random hexamers. Amplification of TCR beta CDR3 was carried out by immunoSEQ multiplex PCR, which covered 54 Vbeta and 13 Jbeta segments. TCRdb independently ran MiXCR on the immunoSEQ multiplex PCR reads; one entry per CDR3 protein. The sample gives under 200,000 distinct CDR3 sequences, 90% to 95% of which show up once; over 0.075% is in the top ten. Material: CD4+ T cells from PBMCs. This sequence was found in a human donor with Susac syndrome. The chain links TRBV7-8 to TRBJ2-7; D ambiguous. CDR3: CASSLGGSFSSYEQYF. DNA for the CDR3: TGTGCCAGCAGCTTAGGCGGCAGTTTTAGCTCCTACGAGCAGTACTTC.